Listed below are T cell receptor beta chains from one sample, sequenced in a study of early T cells in non-severe SARS-CoV-2 infection. TCRdb reanalysed the 5' RACE reads using MiXCR and keeps one entry per CDR3 protein. The sample records about 70,000 distinct CDR3 sequences, more than 3.5% being singletons. Specimen: whole blood, collected at baseline. The source is an adult who was a healthcare worker with PCR-confirmed SARS-CoV-2 infection or an uninfected control (not recorded which). The donor label of this sample is uncertain. CDR3s include the opening cysteine and the closing phenylalanine or tryptophan. The order of the fields is D gene, J gene, V gene, clone size, CDR3 protein, CDR3 DNA. A D gene is named only where the DNA matches it firmly. The size of a clone is reported for some rows only, either as once, few or many, or as a class for expanded clones.

d_call: TRBD1
j_call: TRBJ2-7
v_call: TRBV29-1
clone_size: many
cdr3_aa: CSVGGQGYEQYF
cdr3_nt: TGCAGCGTGGGGGGACAGGGCTACGAGCAGTACTTC

d_call: NA
j_call: TRBJ2-2
v_call: TRBV5-5
clone_size: NA
cdr3_aa: CASSWGTGPGTGELFF
cdr3_nt: TGTGCCAGCAGTTGGGGTACAGGGCCGGGCACCGGGGAGCTGTTTTTT

d_call: NA
j_call: TRBJ1-5
v_call: TRBV12-3/TRBV12-4
clone_size: many
cdr3_aa: CASSQGNQPQHF
cdr3_nt: TGTGCCAGCAGTCAGGGGAATCAGCCCCAGCATTTT

d_call: NA
j_call: TRBJ2-7
v_call: TRBV19
clone_size: many
cdr3_aa: CATQAGAFYEQYF
cdr3_nt: TGTGCCACCCAGGCAGGGGCCTTCTACGAGCAGTACTTC

d_call: TRBD1
j_call: TRBJ2-1
v_call: TRBV6-5
clone_size: few
cdr3_aa: CASSSSWKGRGHVYNEQFF
cdr3_nt: TGTGCCAGCAGTTCCTCATGGAAAGGCAGGGGGCATGTCTACAATGAGCAGTTCTTC

d_call: NA
j_call: TRBJ1-1
v_call: TRBV7-3
clone_size: many
cdr3_aa: CASSSDGNTEAFF
cdr3_nt: TGTGCCAGCAGCTCGGACGGGAACACTGAAGCTTTCTTT

d_call: NA
j_call: TRBJ2-7
v_call: TRBV19
clone_size: many
cdr3_aa: CASSIFGRPTYEQYF
cdr3_nt: TGTGCCAGTAGTATATTCGGACGCCCAACCTACGAGCAGTACTTC

d_call: TRBD1
j_call: TRBJ1-3
v_call: TRBV12-3/TRBV12-4
clone_size: many
cdr3_aa: CASGDRGRGNTIYF
cdr3_nt: TGTGCCAGCGGGGACAGGGGGCGCGGAAACACCATATATTTT

d_call: NA
j_call: TRBJ2-3
v_call: TRBV12-3/TRBV12-4
clone_size: many
cdr3_aa: CASSSNRADTQYF
cdr3_nt: TGTGCCAGCAGTTCCAACAGGGCAGATACGCAGTATTTT

d_call: NA
j_call: TRBJ2-2
v_call: TRBV20-1
clone_size: many
cdr3_aa: CSAPTLNGELFF
cdr3_nt: TGCAGTGCTCCGACTTTGAACGGGGAGCTGTTTTTT

d_call: NA
j_call: TRBJ2-7
v_call: TRBV7-9
clone_size: few
cdr3_aa: CASSLDGASTEQYF
cdr3_nt: TGTGCCAGCAGCTTAGACGGAGCTTCTACGGAGCAGTACTTC

d_call: NA
j_call: TRBJ2-1
v_call: TRBV29-1
clone_size: NA
cdr3_aa: CSVEIAYNEQFF
cdr3_nt: TGCAGCGTTGAAATCGCTTACAATGAGCAGTTCTTC

d_call: NA
j_call: TRBJ2-7
v_call: TRBV28
clone_size: many
cdr3_aa: CASSLGRHYEQYF
cdr3_nt: TGTGCCAGCAGTTTAGGCAGACACTACGAGCAGTACTTC

d_call: NA
j_call: TRBJ2-7
v_call: TRBV10-3
clone_size: many
cdr3_aa: CAISDTYEQYF
cdr3_nt: TGTGCCATCAGTGACACCTACGAGCAGTACTTC

d_call: NA
j_call: TRBJ2-7
v_call: TRBV28
clone_size: NA
cdr3_aa: CASGAGASYEQYF
cdr3_nt: TGTGCCAGTGGGGCAGGGGCCTCCTACGAGCAGTACTTC

d_call: TRBD1
j_call: TRBJ1-5
v_call: TRBV6-2/TRBV6-3
clone_size: many
cdr3_aa: CASSAMGQGGNQPQHF
cdr3_nt: TGTGCCAGCAGTGCCATGGGACAGGGGGGCAATCAGCCCCAGCATTTT

d_call: NA
j_call: TRBJ2-3
v_call: TRBV12-3/TRBV12-4
clone_size: NA
cdr3_aa: CASSLDVTGNTDTQYF
cdr3_nt: TGTGCCAGCAGTTTAGATGTGACAGGAAACACAGATACGCAGTATTTT

d_call: NA
j_call: TRBJ1-1
v_call: TRBV7-9
clone_size: few
cdr3_aa: CASSLGGQASEAFF
cdr3_nt: TGTGCCAGCAGCTTAGGAGGTCAGGCGAGCGAAGCTTTCTTT

d_call: NA
j_call: TRBJ1-2
v_call: TRBV12-3/TRBV12-4
clone_size: few
cdr3_aa: CASNLQGFDGYTF
cdr3_nt: TGTGCCAGCAACCTACAGGGTTTCGATGGCTACACCTTC

d_call: NA
j_call: TRBJ1-1
v_call: TRBV7-8
clone_size: NA
cdr3_aa: CASSSRLEGSTEAFF
cdr3_nt: TGTGCCAGCAGCTCGAGATTAGAGGGTAGCACTGAAGCTTTCTTT

d_call: NA
j_call: TRBJ2-7
v_call: TRBV20-1
clone_size: NA
cdr3_aa: CSAITSYEQYF
cdr3_nt: TGCAGTGCTATAACCTCCTACGAGCAGTACTTC

d_call: NA
j_call: TRBJ2-2
v_call: TRBV11-2
clone_size: few
cdr3_aa: CASIVWGTGELFF
cdr3_nt: TGTGCCAGCATCGTCTGGGGCACCGGGGAGCTGTTTTTT

d_call: NA
j_call: TRBJ2-4
v_call: TRBV11-3
clone_size: many
cdr3_aa: CASSSAVGNIQYF
cdr3_nt: TGTGCCAGCAGCTCGGCGGTTGGAAACATTCAGTACTTC

d_call: NA
j_call: TRBJ1-3
v_call: TRBV18
clone_size: few
cdr3_aa: CASSPQGTASGNTIYF
cdr3_nt: TGTGCCAGCTCACCACAGGGAACGGCATCTGGAAACACCATATATTTT

d_call: TRBD1
j_call: TRBJ1-5
v_call: TRBV10-3
clone_size: many
cdr3_aa: CAISSGTGGNQPQHF
cdr3_nt: TGTGCCATCAGCTCCGGGACAGGGGGGAATCAGCCCCAGCATTTT

d_call: TRBD2
j_call: TRBJ2-1
v_call: TRBV5-6
clone_size: many
cdr3_aa: CASSLNLGTSGVNEQFF
cdr3_nt: TGTGCCAGCAGCTTGAACCTGGGGACTAGCGGGGTGAATGAGCAGTTCTTC

d_call: NA
j_call: TRBJ2-1
v_call: TRBV11-1
clone_size: many
cdr3_aa: CASSSDRDNEQFF
cdr3_nt: TGTGCCAGCAGCTCGGACAGAGACAATGAGCAGTTCTTC

d_call: TRBD1
j_call: TRBJ1-1
v_call: TRBV5-6
clone_size: NA
cdr3_aa: CVSSGGQENTEAFF
cdr3_nt: TGTGTCAGCAGCGGTGGACAGGAGAACACTGAAGCTTTCTTT

d_call: NA
j_call: TRBJ1-6
v_call: TRBV7-9
clone_size: many
cdr3_aa: CASSFVSPLHF
cdr3_nt: TGTGCCAGCAGCTTTGTTTCACCCCTCCACTTT

d_call: NA
j_call: TRBJ2-7
v_call: TRBV4-3
clone_size: NA
cdr3_aa: CASSQQKGYEQYF
cdr3_nt: TGCGCCAGCAGCCAACAGAAGGGCTACGAGCAGTACTTC

d_call: NA
j_call: TRBJ2-7
v_call: TRBV5-1
clone_size: few
cdr3_aa: CASSPLAAGYEQYF
cdr3_nt: TGCGCCAGCAGCCCCCTGGCGGCGGGCTACGAGCAGTACTTC

d_call: NA
j_call: TRBJ2-7
v_call: TRBV11-2
clone_size: many
cdr3_aa: CASSLVTYEQYF
cdr3_nt: TGTGCCAGCAGCCTAGTGACCTACGAGCAGTACTTC

d_call: TRBD2
j_call: TRBJ2-5
v_call: TRBV7-9
clone_size: NA
cdr3_aa: CASSYGPSGGSRETQYF
cdr3_nt: TGTGCCAGCAGCTACGGTCCTAGCGGGGGGTCAAGGGAGACCCAGTACTTC